This TCR beta chain emerged from a study of T cell repertoires in cytomegalovirus infection. Using its own MiXCR run on the reads, TCRdb lists one record per CDR3 protein. The profile shows 230,000 or so distinct CDR3 sequences, approximately 40% of them singletons. Germline assignment: CDR1 SEHNR and CDR2 FQNEAQ (reference sequence). With 4 bases removed from V and 4 bases from J, the gap between germline ends came to 10 bases. The CDR3 spans 14 residues. At least ten counts were recorded for this clonotype. Its matching antigen is unknown. The sequenced sample was CD8+ T cells from cultured PBMCs, obtained from culture after CMV antigen stimulation. The sequence derives from a human donor in good health (CMV status not recorded). Some clones in this sample may be carry-over from other donors' samples. The chain links TRBV7-9 to TRBJ1-4; weak D call: TRBD1 (5 bases). Here the CDR3 DNA reads TGTGCCAGCAGCTCGGGGGTCCGTAATGAAAAACTGTTTTTT. Translation gives CASSSGVRNEKLFF.